The clone carrying this T cell receptor beta chain was seen more than once but under ten times. Its matching antigen is unknown. The data belong to a study of T-cell reconstitution after alpha-beta-depleted transplantation in children. Study findings and constraints: Once a year had passed after transplant, T-cell counts and diversity came mostly from newly produced T cells.

It was with unique molecular identifiers that the TCRbeta library was prepared. Each CDR3 protein is one row after TCRdb ran MiXCR on the PCR reads. Of about 900,000 distinct CDR3 sequences listed, about 29% are singletons. The CDR3 covers 14 residues. Looked up from germline, CDR1 is SGHRS and CDR2 is YFSETQ. V was trimmed by 0 bases and J by 2 bases, leaving 7 bases between them. This receptor was taken from a boy less than two years old who had a stem cell transplant for SCID, so the T cells may come from the graft donor. V and J are TRBV5-1 and TRBJ2-3; D gene uncertain. The sequences come from PBMCs, mostly from graft donor cells, collected 360 days after TCRalphabeta/CD19-depleted stem cell transplant. This chain's CDR3 is CASSLAQNTDTQYF. The CDR3 nucleotides are TGCGCCAGCAGCTTGGCCCAGAACACAGATACGCAGTATTTT.